This TCR beta chain was recovered during a study of blood T cell repertoires in COVID-19 (dated by TCRdb to 2020 to 2022). Describing the broader study: Samples from collaborators originated in the United States, Italy and Spain and spanned both the acute and convalescent phases of COVID-19. Samples were obtained from the ongoing ImmuneRACE study (first 160 participants) and from some 1,300 subjects provided by 6 global collaborators. A de-identified subject ID, COVID-19 status, age in years and sex were almost always included in the sample metadata. The repertoires were released in a freely available public database meant as a resource for research on the immune response to SARS-CoV-2. Where available, HLA class I and class II types were taken from metadata supplied by the sample provider and were not determined by assay-based typing. The material from the prospective study consisted of cDNA or gDNA derived from T cells, B-cell-depleted T cells, or PBMCs. The dataset comprised deeply sampled blood TCRbeta repertoires from subjects exposed to, actively infected with, or recovered from COVID-19. Overall study results and their limits: The quantity of clinical and demographic metadata differed by source and by participant and was supplied without curation.

Notes on this clone: This clone's antigen is unknown. Base qualities are missing; no much larger clone stands one base away.

The collaborating institutions used their own protocols to collect whole blood in K2EDTA tubes. For TCRbeta analysis, collaborators shipped samples in one of three forms: frozen whole blood, isolated PBMCs, or DNA extracted from either of those sample types. V is cut back by 1 base and J by 1 base, with 2 bases in the junction unmatched. Reading the germline V gene (reference sequence) gives CDR1 SGHNT and CDR2 YYREEE. Including cysteine and phenylalanine, the CDR3 has 16 amino acids. The sequence is cut down to CDR3 DNA, 48 bases in frame from base 1. The immunoSEQ Assay, a bias-controlled multiplex PCR, was used to amplify TCRbeta CDR3 regions from genomic DNA. The authors' analysis ran thus. Within the assay, amplification of reference gene primers was used to estimate how many nucleated cells each sample contained. To quantify the absolute abundance of each unique TCRbeta CDR3 rearrangement, sequence reads were collapsed and filtered. For each sample, productive Simpson clonality was calculated as the square root of Simpson's diversity index across productive rearrangements. TCRdb took over this immuneACCESS table, retaining in-frame rearrangements with V and J assigned. Such tables are incomplete; in checked studies, under half of the missing clones stem from an unresolved V gene, and the remainder is unexplained. The D gene and trimming were derived from the DNA, and the V and J assignments and clone size from that table. In this sample the table shows some 200,000 clones, around 90% of which occur a single time. 1.5% of the sample is taken by the ten largest.

This TCR came from a man between 18 and 35 years old with active or convalescent COVID-19. Sample: peripheral blood. The receptor chain draws on TRBV5-4 and TRBJ1-6, and 7 junction bases match TRBD1. The DNA reads TGTGCCAGCAGCTTGACAGGGGTATCCTATAATTCACCCCTCCACTTT. The translation is CASSLTGVSYNSPLHF. Here the CDR3 is joined to the reference TRBV5-4 and TRBJ1-6 genes, and the full variable domain is: ETGVTQSPTHLIKTRGQQVTLRCSSQSGHNTVSWYQQALGQGPQFIFQYYREEENGRGNFPPRFSGLQFPNYSSELNVNALELDDSALYLCASSLTGVSYNSPLHFGNGTRLTVT.